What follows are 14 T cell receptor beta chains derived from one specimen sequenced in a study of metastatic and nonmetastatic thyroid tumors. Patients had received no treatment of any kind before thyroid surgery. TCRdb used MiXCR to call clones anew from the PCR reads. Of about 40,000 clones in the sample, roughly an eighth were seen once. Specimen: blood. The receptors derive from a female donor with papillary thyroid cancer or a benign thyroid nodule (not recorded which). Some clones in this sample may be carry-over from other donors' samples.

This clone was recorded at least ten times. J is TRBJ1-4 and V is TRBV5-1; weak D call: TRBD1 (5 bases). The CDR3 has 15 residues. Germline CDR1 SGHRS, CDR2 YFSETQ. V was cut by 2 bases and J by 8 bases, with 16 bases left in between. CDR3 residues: CASSFGRPGDEKLFF. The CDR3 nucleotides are TGCGCCAGCAGCTTCGGGAGACCGGGGGACGAAAAACTGTTTTTT.

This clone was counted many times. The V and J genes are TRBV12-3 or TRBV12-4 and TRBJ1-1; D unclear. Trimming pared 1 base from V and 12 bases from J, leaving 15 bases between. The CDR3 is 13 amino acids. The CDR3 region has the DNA TGTGCCAGCAGTTTAGGTTTGGCAGCAGGTCCTTTCTTT. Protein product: CASSLGLAAGPFF.

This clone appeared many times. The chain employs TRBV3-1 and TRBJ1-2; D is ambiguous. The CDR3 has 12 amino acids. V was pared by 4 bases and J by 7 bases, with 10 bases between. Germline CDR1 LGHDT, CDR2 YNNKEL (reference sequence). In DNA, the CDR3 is TGTGCCAGCAGCCGATCTCCGGGTGGCTACACCTTC. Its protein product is CASSRSPGGYTF.

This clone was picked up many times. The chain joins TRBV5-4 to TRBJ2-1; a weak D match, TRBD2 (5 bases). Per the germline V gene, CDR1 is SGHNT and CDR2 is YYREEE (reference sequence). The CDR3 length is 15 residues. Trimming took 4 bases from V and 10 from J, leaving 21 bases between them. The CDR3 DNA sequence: TGTGCCAGCAGCGTAAAGATAAGCGGCGATGTAGAGCAGTTCTTC. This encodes CASSVKISGDVEQFF.

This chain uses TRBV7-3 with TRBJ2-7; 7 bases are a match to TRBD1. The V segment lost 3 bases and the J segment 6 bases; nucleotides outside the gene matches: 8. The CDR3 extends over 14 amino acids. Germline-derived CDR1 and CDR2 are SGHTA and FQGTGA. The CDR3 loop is CASSLGRGSAEQYF. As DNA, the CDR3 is TGTGCCAGCAGCTTGGGCAGGGGGTCCGCCGAGCAGTACTTC.

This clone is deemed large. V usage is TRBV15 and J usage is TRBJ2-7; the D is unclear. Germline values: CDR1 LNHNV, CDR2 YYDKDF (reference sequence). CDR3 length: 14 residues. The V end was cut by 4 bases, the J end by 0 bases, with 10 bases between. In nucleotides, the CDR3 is TGTGCCACCAGCATATCTACAGACTCCTACGAGCAGTACTTC. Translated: CATSISTDSYEQYF.

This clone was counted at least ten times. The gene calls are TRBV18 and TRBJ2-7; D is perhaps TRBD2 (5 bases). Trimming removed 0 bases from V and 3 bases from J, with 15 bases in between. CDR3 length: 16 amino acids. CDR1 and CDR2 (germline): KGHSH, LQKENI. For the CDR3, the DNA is TGTGCCAGCTCACCACCGGGTATAGACGCGGGCTACGAGCAGTACTTC. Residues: CASSPPGIDAGYEQYF.

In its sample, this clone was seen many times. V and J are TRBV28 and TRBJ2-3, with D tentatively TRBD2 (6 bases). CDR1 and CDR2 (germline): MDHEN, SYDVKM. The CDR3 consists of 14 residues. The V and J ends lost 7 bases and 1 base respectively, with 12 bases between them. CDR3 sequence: CASIGGTRTDTQYF. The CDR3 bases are TGTGCCAGCATCGGCGGGACCCGCACAGATACGCAGTATTTT.

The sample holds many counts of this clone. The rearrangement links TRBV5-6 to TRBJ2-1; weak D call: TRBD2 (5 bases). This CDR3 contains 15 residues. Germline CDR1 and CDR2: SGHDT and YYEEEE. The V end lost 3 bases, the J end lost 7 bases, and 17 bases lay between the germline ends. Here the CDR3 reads CASSSAGIQTNEQFF. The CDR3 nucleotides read TGTGCCAGCAGCTCGGCCGGGATACAGACAAATGAGCAGTTCTTC.

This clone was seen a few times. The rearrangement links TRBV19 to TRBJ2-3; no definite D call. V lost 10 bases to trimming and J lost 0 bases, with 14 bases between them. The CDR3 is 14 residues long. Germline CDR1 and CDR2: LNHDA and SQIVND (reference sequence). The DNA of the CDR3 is TGTGCCACCGCTCCGACCTTTAGCACAGATACGCAGTATTTT. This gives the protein CATAPTFSTDTQYF. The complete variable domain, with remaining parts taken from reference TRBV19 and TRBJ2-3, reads DGGITQSPKYLFRKEGQNVTLSCEQNLNHDAMYWYRQDPGQGLRLIYYSQIVNDFQKGDIAEGYSVSREKKESFPLTVTSAQKNPTAFYLCATAPTFSTDTQYFGPGTRLTVL.

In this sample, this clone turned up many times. The CDR3 region has the DNA TGTGCCAGCGCAACCTACAGGGAGGAGACTGAAGCTTTCTTT. Its translation: CASATYREETEAFF. The chain uses TRBV7-2 and TRBJ1-1, with a tentative D call TRBD1 (6 bases). CDR1 SGHTA and CDR2 FQGNSA come from the germline V gene. The CDR3 is made up of 14 amino acids. Trimming removed 8 bases at V and 5 bases at J, with 18 bases between.

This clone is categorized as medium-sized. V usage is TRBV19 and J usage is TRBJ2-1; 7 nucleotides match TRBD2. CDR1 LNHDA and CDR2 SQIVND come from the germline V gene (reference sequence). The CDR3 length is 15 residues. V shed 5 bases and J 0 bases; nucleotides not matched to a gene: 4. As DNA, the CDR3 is TGTGCCAGTAGTTGGCGGGGGAGCTCCTACAATGAGCAGTTCTTC. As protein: CASSWRGSSYNEQFF.

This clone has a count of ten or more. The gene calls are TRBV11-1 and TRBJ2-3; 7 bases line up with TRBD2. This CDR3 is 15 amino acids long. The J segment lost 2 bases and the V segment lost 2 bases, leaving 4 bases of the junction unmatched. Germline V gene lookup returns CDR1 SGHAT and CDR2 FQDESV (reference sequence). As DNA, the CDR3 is TGTGCCAGCAGCTTAATTGCGGGAGACACAGATACGCAGTATTTT. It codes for CASSLIAGDTDTQYF.

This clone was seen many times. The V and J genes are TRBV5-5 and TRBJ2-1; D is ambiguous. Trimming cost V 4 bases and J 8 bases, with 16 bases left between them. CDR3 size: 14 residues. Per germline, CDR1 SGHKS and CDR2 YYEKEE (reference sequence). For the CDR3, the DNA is TGTGCCAGCAGCGCGGCGACCAGAGACGATGAGCAGTTCTTC. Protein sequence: CASSAATRDDEQFF.